The source of this T cell receptor (beta chain) is a study of T cell repertoires in cytomegalovirus infection. Study overall: Public signatures in TCR beta pointed to CMV infection and matching HLA type.

Whole-study results and caveats: There were carriers of CMV plus the relevant HLA, and cumulative public TCR beta family frequency identified them. In two of eight donors, the top clonotype was HLA-C-restricted CMV-specific.

TCRdb reanalysed the reads using MiXCR and keeps one entry per CDR3 protein. In the table there are approximately 250,000 distinct CDR3 sequences, around an eighth of which are singletons. This clonotype showed up many times. Its antigen remains unidentified. V was shortened by 4 bases and J by 4 bases, with 6 bases between the two germline ends. CDR3 length: 12 residues. Germline V CDR1 and CDR2: MGHRA, YSYEKL. This clonotype was obtained from a human donor in good health (CMV status not recorded). Some clones in this sample may be carry-over from other donors' samples. The rearrangement joins TRBV4-1 to TRBJ2-3; D is uncertain. The sequenced material came from PBMCs. The CDR3 DNA reads TGCGCCAGCAGCCCGGAAGCAGATACGCAGTATTTT. Translation gives CASSPEADTQYF.